The 5 T cell receptor beta chains below all came from one sample that was sequenced in a study of shared clonotypes between healthy human individuals. Produced via immunoSEQ multiplex PCR; TCRdb's table is partial and in-frame only. The sample includes some 200,000 clones, over 50% seen only once; the top ten take about 10%. Sequencing was performed on memory CD4+ T cells sorted from blood. Indicated subset: CD45RA-negative fraction. The receptors here all came from a man aged 25-45 years in good health.

The chain uses TRBV2 and TRBJ1-2; no firm D call. Trimming left V 7 bases short and J 6 bases short, with 12 bases between. There are 12 residues in the CDR3. Germline V gene sequence: CDR1 SNHLY, CDR2 FYNNEI. The CDR3, as DNA: TGTGCCAGCATGGGAGGTTGGGATGGCTACACCTTC. It translates to CASMGGWDGYTF.

This clone is labeled large. V usage is TRBV5-4 and J usage is TRBJ2-7, with D unresolved. Per germline, CDR1 SGHNT and CDR2 YYREEE (reference sequence). Deletions cut 10 bases from V and 0 bases from J, with 14 bases between. The CDR3 consists of 13 residues. In DNA form, the CDR3 reads TGTGCCGTGCAGAGAGAGGACTCCTACGAGCAGTACTTC. Amino acid sequence: CAVQREDSYEQYF.

The rearrangement joins TRBV10-3 to TRBJ2-7; unclear D gene. The germline CDR1 and CDR2 sequences are ENHRY and SYGVKD. This CDR3 has 12 residues. V was pared by 11 bases and J by 0 bases, with 11 bases between. CDR3 protein: CACGPSSYEQYF. CDR3 sequence (DNA): TGTGCCTGTGGTCCTAGCTCCTACGAGCAGTACTTC.

This clone has a handful of counts. The chain joins TRBV20-1 to TRBJ1-1; D unresolved. Trimming removed 6 bases from V and 5 bases from J, with 10 bases in between. CDR1 is DFQATT, CDR2 SNEGSKA, per germline (reference sequence). The CDR3 runs 11 residues. Written as DNA, the CDR3 is TGCAGTGCGTCGGTGGGGACTGAAGCTTTCTTT. Amino acids: CSASVGTEAFF.

This clone was seen a handful of times. V and J are TRBV7-9 and TRBJ2-2; 7 bases line up with TRBD2. Germline values: CDR1 SEHNR, CDR2 FQNEAQ (reference sequence). V shed 4 bases and J 3 bases; nucleotides not matched to a gene: 8. There are 16 residues in the CDR3. Here the CDR3 DNA reads TGTGCCAGCAGCTCCCCGGGGAGGGCGTACACCGGGGAGCTGTTTTTT. Translating it yields CASSSPGRAYTGELFF.